The T cell receptor (beta chain) described here comes from a study of T cells in Graves' hyperthyroidism and ophthalmopathy. There are 13 residues in the CDR3. CDR1 SEHNR and CDR2 FQNEAQ come from the germline V gene (reference sequence). The V segment lost 6 bases and the J segment 7 bases; nucleotides outside the gene matches: 9. RNA transcripts served as the template for amplifying TCR beta CDR3 regions. The study used the HTBI primer set for a first-round RT-PCR of the TCR CDR3. One entry per CDR3 protein, called by TCRdb with MiXCR from the multiplex PCR reads. In the table there are about 540,000 distinct CDR3 sequences, about half of which are singletons. For this clonotype: Its cognate antigen is unknown.

Hyperthyroidism patients were newly diagnosed, had disease duration under 2 months, and were aged 18 to 65 years. Based on clinical symptoms, serum thyroxine and TRAb, thyroid ultrasound and orbital computed tomography, diagnoses were reached. Study outcomes and limitations: Peripheral blood also featured most of the thyroid clonotypes expanded above 0.001.

The clonotype was recovered from a woman aged 18-29 years with Graves' hyperthyroidism. V usage is TRBV7-9 and J usage is TRBJ2-7, with 7 bases that match TRBD1. Sequenced material: peripheral blood or thyroid tissue (not recorded which). CDR3 bases: TGTGCCAGCAGTGAAGAGGTCAGGGGGGAGCAGTACTTC. It codes for CASSEEVRGEQYF.